The 19 T cell receptor beta chains given below trace back to one sample, sequenced in a study of T cells in Graves' hyperthyroidism and ophthalmopathy. RNA transcripts gave rise to amplified TCR beta CDR3 regions. Initially, a first-round RT-PCR of the TCR CDR3 employed the HTBI primer set. Using its own MiXCR run on the multiplex PCR reads, TCRdb lists one record per CDR3 protein. The sample has around 270,000 distinct CDR3 sequences; roughly 18% are singletons. The sequenced sample was blood. The receptor source for this set is a man aged 50 to 60 with Graves' ophthalmopathy.

V and J are TRBV6-1 and TRBJ1-6, with 7 bases that match TRBD1. The V gene end was trimmed by 6 bases and the J gene end by 9 bases; junction bases not matched to a gene: 5. CDR3 length: 13 residues. Germline assignment: CDR1 MNHNS and CDR2 SASEGT. The CDR3, as DNA: TGTGCCAGCAGCAAGGGACAGTCTTCACCCCTCCACTTT. Residues: CASSKGQSSPLHF.

The genes are TRBV5-8 and TRBJ1-5; D is ambiguous. The CDR3 loop spans 14 amino acids. Between the trimmed V and J ends, which lost 4 bases and 3 bases, there was a span of 11 bases. The germline CDR1 and CDR2 sequences are SGHTS and YDEGEE. Here the CDR3 reads CASSDGRNNQPQHF. The CDR3 region has the DNA TGTGCCAGCAGCGACGGACGGAACAATCAGCCCCAGCATTTT.

The chain combines TRBV5-1 with TRBJ2-5; D may be TRBD1 or TRBD2 (5 bases each). CDR1 SGHRS and CDR2 YFSETQ come from the germline V gene. This CDR3 contains 14 residues. Trimming shortened V by 3 bases and J by 1 base, and 10 bases separated the two germline ends. The chain's CDR3 is CASSSGTVQETQYF. CDR3 bases: TGCGCCAGCAGCTCGGGGACGGTCCAAGAGACCCAGTACTTC.

This clonotype has just a few counts. CDR3 bases: TGCAGTGCTAGAGATCTTGTGGTAGCGGGCCAGGATACGCAGTATTTT. It is translated as CSARDLVVAGQDTQYF. The genes are TRBV20-1 and TRBJ2-3, with 7 bases matching TRBD2. J lost 6 bases, V lost 0 bases, and 12 bases had no gene match. The CDR3 sequence is 16 residues long. Germline-derived CDR1 and CDR2 are DFQATT and SNEGSKA (reference sequence).

On this clonotype: A much larger clone is a single base away; this may be a read error. This chain links TRBV28 with TRBJ2-7; possible D gene TRBD2, 5 bases. The DNA matches TRBJ2-1 better at its end, which makes the J call doubtful. The CDR3 has 12 amino acids. Per the germline V gene, CDR1 is MDHEN and CDR2 is SYDVKM. The CDR3 region is CASNIPDYEQFF. DNA of the CDR3: TGTGCCAGCAATATTCCCGACTACGAGCAGTTCTTC.

This clonotype has only a few counts. The chain is built from TRBV29-1 and TRBJ2-7; TRBD1 matches at 7 bases. The ends lost 5 bases at V and 1 base at J; junction bases unmatched: 8. Per germline, CDR1 SQVTM and CDR2 ANQGSEA. The CDR3 spans 14 residues. In DNA, the CDR3 is TGCAGCGTTCAAAGGGACAGAGCTTCCTACGAGCAGTACTTC. As protein: CSVQRDRASYEQYF.

This clonotype was observed at least ten times. The V call is TRBV7-9, the J call TRBJ1-1; 7 bases fit TRBD1. CDR1 is SEHNR and CDR2 is FQNEAQ in the germline V gene (reference sequence). V lost 4 bases and J lost 2; bases outside the gene matches: 7. The CDR3 is 15 amino acids. The CDR3 loop reads CASSSATGLNTEAFF. In DNA, the CDR3 is TGTGCCAGCAGCTCCGCGACAGGGCTTAACACTGAAGCTTTCTTT.

The chain links TRBV20-1 to TRBJ1-2; 8 bases are shared with TRBD1. The CDR3 runs to 14 residues. Germline loops: CDR1 DFQATT, CDR2 SNEGSKA (reference sequence). The J segment lost 7 bases and the V segment lost 4 bases, leaving 11 bases of the junction unmatched. CDR3 nucleotides: TGCAGTGCTACAGACAGGGGAACGGTTAGTGGCTACACCTTC. Protein sequence: CSATDRGTVSGYTF.

The chain combines TRBV7-2 with TRBJ2-1; TRBD2 matches 14 bases. V lost 3 bases and J lost 7; bases outside the gene matches: 5. This CDR3 has 16 residues. Germline CDR1 is SGHTA and CDR2 is FQGNSA. The CDR3 sequence: CASSFRGLAGDNEQFF. In nucleotides, the CDR3 is TGTGCCAGCAGCTTTCGGGGACTAGCGGGAGATAATGAGCAGTTCTTC.

V and J are TRBV7-6 and TRBJ1-2, with D unresolved. The CDR3 is 17 amino acids. V was pared by 1 base and J by 3 bases, with 18 bases between. Germline values: CDR1 SGHVS, CDR2 FNYEAQ. In nucleotides, the CDR3 is TGTGCCAGCAGCTTAGGTCTTAGCAGGTCCTCACACTATGGCTACACCTTC. It is translated as CASSLGLSRSSHYGYTF.

At least ten counts were recorded for this clonotype. The CDR3 loop is CASSLAGAGDYEQYF. The CDR3, as DNA: TGTGCCAGCAGCTTGGCCGGGGCGGGGGACTACGAGCAGTACTTC. The V call is TRBV5-5, the J call TRBJ2-7, with TRBD2 identical over 7 bases. V trimming: 0 bases; J trimming: 3 bases; junction bases outside the gene matches: 6. Germline CDR1 and CDR2: SGHKS and YYEKEE (reference sequence). CDR3 length: 15 residues.

CDR3 nucleotides: TGCAGTGCTCCGGACAGGGGGCGATCCATAGATACGCAGTATTTT. As protein: CSAPDRGRSIDTQYF. The chain couples TRBV20-1 to TRBJ2-3; 11 bases agree with TRBD1. Losses at the gene ends were 5 bases for V and 5 bases for J; bases not matched to a gene: 9. This CDR3 spans 15 amino acids. Germline V CDR1 and CDR2: DFQATT, SNEGSKA (reference sequence).

The chain couples TRBV5-1 to TRBJ2-5, with 10 bases fitting TRBD1. This CDR3 comprises 16 residues. The ends lost 1 base at V and 4 bases at J; junction bases unmatched: 7. CDR1 SGHRS and CDR2 YFSETQ come from the germline V gene. CDR3 amino acids: CASSLLGQGISETQYF. CDR3 DNA sequence: TGCGCCAGCAGCTTGTTGGGACAGGGGATTTCAGAGACCCAGTACTTC. The full variable domain, with the rest looked up from reference TRBV5-1 and TRBJ2-5, is KAGVTQTPRYLIKTRGQQVTLSCSPISGHRSVSWYQQTPGQGLQFLFEYFSETQRNKGNFPGRFSGRQFSNSRSEMNVSTLELGDSALYLCASSLLGQGISETQYFGPGTRLLVL.

This clonotype was recorded many times. This rearrangement joins TRBV6-1 to TRBJ1-5; 10 bases fit TRBD1. The V gene's germline CDR1 is MNHNS and CDR2 SASEGT. This CDR3 comprises 18 residues. V lost 5 bases, J lost 6 bases, and 16 bases stayed unmatched. The chain's CDR3 is CASSSEESDRGRFQPQHF. The CDR3 DNA reads TGTGCCAGCAGTTCCGAGGAATCTGACAGGGGGCGGTTTCAGCCCCAGCATTTT.

The chain links TRBV30 to TRBJ1-5, with TRBD1 matching over 10 bases. CDR3 length equals 13 residues. The ends lost 3 bases at V and 7 bases at J; junction bases unmatched: 3. In germline, CDR1 is GTSNPN, CDR2 SVGIG (reference sequence). CDR3 sequence reads: CAWSQDRGQPQHF. In DNA, the CDR3 is TGTGCCTGGAGCCAGGACAGGGGGCAGCCCCAGCATTTT.

This clonotype was found a few times. The chain uses TRBV20-1 and TRBJ2-2; tentative D call: TRBD2 (6 bases). V lost 3 bases and J 7 bases, leaving 18 bases between the germline ends. CDR1 and CDR2 (germline): DFQATT, SNEGSKA (reference sequence). The CDR3 loop spans 15 amino acids. In DNA, the CDR3 is TGCAGTGCTAGTAGCGGCCTTAAACCGATCGGGGAGCTGTTTTTT. Translation gives CSASSGLKPIGELFF.

This clonotype was detected a few times. The J gene is TRBJ2-7, the V gene TRBV10-3, with D possibly matching TRBD1 (7 bases). The germline CDR1 and CDR2 sequences are ENHRY and SYGVKD. V lost 4 bases to trimming and J lost 3 bases, with 13 bases between them. The CDR3 consists of 14 residues. Here the CDR3 DNA reads TGTGCCATCAGTGGGGGCAGGGGGGTCTACGAGCAGTACTTC. This codes for CAISGGRGVYEQYF.

The table lists this clonotype with many counts. The CDR3 bases are TGTGCCAGCAGCTTAGCGGGACTAGCTAACTACAATGAGCAGTTCTTC. Protein: CASSLAGLANYNEQFF. The genes are TRBV7-9 and TRBJ2-1; TRBD2 aligns across 9 bases. Germline loops: CDR1 SEHNR, CDR2 FQNEAQ (reference sequence). The ends lost 0 bases at V and 3 bases at J; junction bases unmatched: 3. The CDR3 extends over 16 amino acids.

This clonotype was seen ten or more times. The V and J genes are TRBV20-1 and TRBJ2-7; TRBD1 aligns across 7 bases. Germline values: CDR1 DFQATT, CDR2 SNEGSKA (reference sequence). Germline trimming cut 1 base from V and 3 bases from J; bases unmatched to any gene: 9. CDR3 length: 15 residues. The DNA of the CDR3 is TGCAGTGCTAGAGCAATCCGGGACAGTCTCTACGAGCAGTACTTC. Translation gives CSARAIRDSLYEQYF.